This T cell receptor beta chain was sequenced during a study of control samples from healthy donors and cancer patients. The CDR3 is made up of 15 amino acids. The germline V gene encodes CDR1 LGHNA and CDR2 YSLEER. Between the trimmed V and J ends, which lost 0 bases and 0 bases, there was a span of 5 bases. This table comes from immunoSEQ multiplex PCR, and its TCRdb copy is limited to in-frame clones, with some not included. This table holds about 86,000 clones, around 94% found once. The source of this sequence is a woman under 30 in good health. The sample consisted of blood. This rearrangement joins TRBV4-3 to TRBJ2-2; the D gene is possibly TRBD1 (5 bases). The CDR3, as DNA: TGCGCCAGCAGCCAAGAGACAGCGAACACCGGGGAGCTGTTTTTT. It specifies CASSQETANTGELFF.